The 13 T cell receptor beta chains listed next were all sequenced from one sample in a study of technical replicates of blood from a handful of donors. Profiling relied on immunoSEQ multiplex PCR, and the TCRdb table lists in-frame clones only, not all of them. The data show 50,000 to 75,000 clones, 90% to 95% seen once. The sample comprised PBMCs. The receptors were sampled from a human donor in good health. Some clones in this sample may be carry-over from other donors' samples.

This chain uses TRBV30 with TRBJ1-2; D might be TRBD1 (6 bases). V was trimmed by 5 bases and J by 8 bases, leaving 18 bases between them. The CDR3 is made up of 13 amino acids. Germline assignment: CDR1 GTSNPN and CDR2 SVGIG (reference sequence). CDR3 sequence (DNA): TGTGCCTGGGCTCCGGGACAATATGGAGGCTACACCTTC. Protein: CAWAPGQYGGYTF.

V gene TRBV5-5 combines with J gene TRBJ2-5; 8 bases agree with TRBD2. The CDR3 is 17 amino acids. From germline, CDR1 is SGHKS and CDR2 YYEKEE (reference sequence). Unmatched junction bases numbered 8, after V lost 0 bases and J lost 1 base. This chain's CDR3 is CASSLGALAGLQETQYF. DNA for the CDR3: TGTGCCAGCAGCTTGGGGGCCCTAGCGGGCCTCCAAGAGACCCAGTACTTC.

The chain carries TRBV10-3 and TRBJ2-3; possibly TRBD2 for D (5 bases). Trimming took 5 bases from V and 2 from J, leaving 11 bases between them. Per germline, CDR1 ENHRY and CDR2 SYGVKD. The CDR3 sequence is 14 residues long. CDR3 sequence reads: CAISKDSATDTQYF. The CDR3 DNA follows: TGTGCCATCAGTAAAGATAGCGCCACAGATACGCAGTATTTT.

The chain carries TRBV2 and TRBJ1-2; 8 nucleotides line up with TRBD1. Looked up from germline, CDR1 is SNHLY and CDR2 is FYNNEI. With V trimmed by 9 bases and J by 5 bases, 11 bases remained unmatched. The CDR3 loop spans 14 amino acids. In DNA, the CDR3 is TGTGCCAGGGGACGACAGGGGCAAAGTTATGGCTACACCTTC. Translation: CARGRQGQSYGYTF.

The V and J genes are TRBV5-1 and TRBJ2-7, with D perhaps TRBD1 (6 bases). Germline V gene data show CDR1 as SGHRS and CDR2 as YFSETQ. This CDR3 is 13 amino acids long. Trimming took off 6 bases at V and 3 bases at J, with 13 bases between the two ends. CDR3 in amino acids: CASTQGPDYEQYF. The CDR3 bases are TGCGCCAGCACACAGGGACCAGACTACGAGCAGTACTTC.

The chain joins TRBV4-1 to TRBJ1-1; 8 bases align to TRBD1. Germline values: CDR1 MGHRA, CDR2 YSYEKL. V lost 3 bases to trimming and J lost 1 base; unmatched junction nucleotides: 13. There are 18 residues in the CDR3. The CDR3 sequence: CASSQTPDRDTSNTEAFF. The CDR3 DNA reads TGCGCCAGCAGCCAGACCCCGGACAGGGATACCTCGAACACTGAAGCTTTCTTT.

This clone was found a few times. This rearrangement joins TRBV19 to TRBJ2-5, with D hard to call. V lost 0 bases, J lost 5 bases, and 13 bases lay in between. Germline V gives CDR1 LNHDA, CDR2 SQIVND (reference sequence). The CDR3 has 15 residues. This CDR3 reads CASSIDTNRRETQYF. CDR3 nucleotide sequence: TGTGCCAGTAGTATAGATACCAATCGTCGGGAGACCCAGTACTTC.

The chain couples TRBV4-2 to TRBJ2-2, with 9 bases identical to TRBD1. The CDR3 spans 16 residues. Germline assignment: CDR1 LGHNA and CDR2 YNFKEQ. V gave up 0 bases and J gave up 5 bases; unmatched junction bases: 4. CDR3 sequence: CASSQEGDRVTGELFF. CDR3 sequence (DNA): TGTGCCAGCAGCCAAGAAGGGGACAGGGTGACCGGGGAGCTGTTTTTT.

This chain connects TRBV10-3 to TRBJ2-5, with D maybe TRBD2 (5 bases). The length of the CDR3 is 12 residues. V lost 10 bases and J 3 bases, leaving 12 bases between the germline ends. Germline V gene lookup returns CDR1 ENHRY and CDR2 SYGVKD. CDR3 in DNA: TGTGCCACCAGGACTCGCGAAGAGACCCAGTACTTC. It translates to CATRTREETQYF.

The chain couples TRBV11-3 to TRBJ2-7; D is perhaps TRBD1 (6 bases). Germline assignment: CDR1 SGHNT and CDR2 YENEEA. CDR3 length: 12 residues. Trimming shortened V by 1 base and J by 6 bases, and 7 bases separated the two germline ends. This CDR3 is CASSLGTAEQYF. For the CDR3, the DNA is TGTGCCAGCAGCTTAGGGACAGCCGAGCAGTACTTC.

J is TRBJ1-5 and V is TRBV6-1; 8 bases align to TRBD1. The V gene end was trimmed by 2 bases and the J gene end by 1 base; junction bases not matched to a gene: 1. The CDR3 totals 15 residues. The germline V gene encodes CDR1 MNHNS and CDR2 SASEGT. CDR3: CASSENRGSNQPQHF. In DNA form, the CDR3 reads TGTGCCAGCAGTGAAAACAGGGGGAGCAATCAGCCCCAGCATTTT.

The CDR3 loop is CASSWDIGDEQYF. The CDR3 coding sequence is TGTGCCAGCAGCTGGGACATAGGGGACGAGCAGTACTTC. This sequence joins TRBV7-8 and TRBJ2-7; TRBD1 is a possible D gene (6 bases). The CDR3 contains 13 residues. V was cut by 4 bases and J by 5 bases, with 12 bases left in between. In germline, CDR1 is SGHVS, CDR2 FQNEAQ.

This clone appeared once. This chain links TRBV7-9 with TRBJ2-7, with D perhaps matching TRBD2 (7 bases). The V and J ends lost 2 bases and 4 bases respectively, with 12 bases between them. The CDR3 consists of 14 residues. In germline, CDR1 is SEHNR, CDR2 FQNEAQ (reference sequence). The CDR3, as DNA: TGTGCCAGCAGCTTAAGAGGGGGGGGTTACGAGCAGTACTTC. Translation: CASSLRGGGYEQYF. Supplemented by reference TRBV7-9 and TRBJ2-7, the full variable domain reads DTGVSQNPRHKITKRGQNVTFRCDPISEHNRLYWYRQTLGQGPEFLTYFQNEAQLEKSRLLSDRFSAERPKGSFSTLEIQRTEQGDSAMYLCASSLRGGGYEQYFGPGTRLTVT.